The 23 T cell receptor beta chains listed next were all sequenced from one sample in a study of T-cell memory formation after mild COVID-19 (TCRdb year 2021). The library was generated by 5' RACE. The sequencer was an Illumina NovaSeq 6000. Using fastp at Q25 and MiXCR, TCRdb reprocessed the public reads and kept productive beta chains. All rows with the same CDR3 protein become a single entry with the most common DNA and genes. Within this sample are roughly 580,000 distinct CDR3 sequences, with around 17% of them counted one time only. The ten largest clones capture 12% of the sample. Material: PBMCs or a T cell subset sorted from them (not recorded which). The receptors shown here come from an adult woman who had mild COVID-19 (a few samples of this study predate the infection). The sample titles of this study are shuffled in the database, so cell type and time point are left out; the donor was told from shared clones.

This chain links TRBV30 with TRBJ2-3, with 9 bases fitting TRBD2. The V gene's germline CDR1 is GTSNPN and CDR2 SVGIG (reference sequence). The V gene end was trimmed by 0 bases and the J gene end by 5 bases; junction bases not matched to a gene: 15. The CDR3 has 18 amino acids. The CDR3 nucleotides read TGTGCCTGGAGTGTATGGACAGCGGGGGGCCCCCGGGGAGATACGCAGTATTTT. Its translation is CAWSVWTAGGPRGDTQYF.

The CDR3, as DNA: TGTGCCAGCAGATCTAGATTAGCGAACACCGGGGAGCTGTTTTTT. Translating gives CASRSRLANTGELFF. This chain links TRBV27 with TRBJ2-2; no definite D call. The CDR3 extends over 15 amino acids. Germline V gene data show CDR1 as MNHEY and CDR2 as SMNVEV (reference sequence). Trimming stripped 6 bases from V and 0 bases from J, with 11 bases between.

This clonotype was seen once. V and J are TRBV29-1 and TRBJ1-5, with D perhaps TRBD1 (6 bases). The CDR3 is 13 residues long. Trimming stripped 6 bases from V and 3 bases from J, with 12 bases between. Per the germline V gene, CDR1 is SQVTM and CDR2 is ANQGSEA. CDR3 sequence (DNA): TGCAGCGTGAGGGCAGGGGACAATCAGCCCCAGCATTTT. It specifies CSVRAGDNQPQHF.

The sample holds a few counts of this clonotype. The chain links TRBV30 to TRBJ1-5; D gene uncertain. The CDR3 has 15 residues. With 0 bases removed from V and 0 bases from J, the gap between germline ends came to 9 bases. CDR1 and CDR2 (germline): GTSNPN, SVGIG (reference sequence). CDR3 in amino acids: CAWSVSSYSNQPQHF. The CDR3 nucleotides read TGTGCCTGGAGTGTAAGCAGTTATAGCAATCAGCCCCAGCATTTT.

This clonotype was counted a few times. The chain combines TRBV9 with TRBJ2-3; TRBD1 or TRBD2 may be the D gene (6 bases each). The V and J ends lost 0 bases and 1 base respectively, with 9 bases between them. CDR1 and CDR2 from the germline V gene are SGDLS and YYNGEE. This CDR3 has 15 amino acids. CDR3 in DNA: TGTGCCAGCAGCGTAGGAGGGGGGCGCACAGATACGCAGTATTTT. Amino acid sequence: CASSVGGGRTDTQYF.

This clonotype was counted only a few times. The rearrangement links TRBV20-1 to TRBJ2-3; D is perhaps TRBD1 (6 bases). The CDR3 is made up of 12 amino acids. Per the germline V gene, CDR1 is DFQATT and CDR2 is SNEGSKA (reference sequence). Trimming removed 5 bases from V and 6 bases from J, with 12 bases in between. For the CDR3, the DNA is TGCAGTGCTCTACAGGGTTCGGATACGCAGTATTTT. It encodes CSALQGSDTQYF.

The gene calls are TRBV5-6 and TRBJ1-2; D may be TRBD1 (5 bases). Trimming removed 2 bases from V and 3 bases from J, with 11 bases in between. The germline V gene encodes CDR1 SGHDT and CDR2 YYEEEE. The CDR3 consists of 14 residues. The CDR3: CASSLSGAHYGYTF. As DNA, the CDR3 is TGTGCCAGCAGCTTAAGCGGGGCGCACTATGGCTACACCTTC.

The rearrangement joins TRBV25-1 to TRBJ1-2; a weak D match, TRBD1 (6 bases). This CDR3 is built from 16 residues. Trimming left V 8 bases short and J 7 bases short, with 26 bases between. Germline V CDR1 and CDR2: MGHDK, SYGVNS. The CDR3 nucleotides read TGTGCCAGCGGGTGGGGTCCGGGGGGCCCACTCGCTGGCTACACCTTC. This gives the protein CASGWGPGGPLAGYTF.

This clonotype has only a few counts. The chain couples TRBV7-7 to TRBJ2-5, with 8 bases lining up with TRBD2. In germline, CDR1 is SSHAT, CDR2 FNYEAQ (reference sequence). Trimming at V came to 1 base and at J to 5 bases, leaving 9 bases not matched to a gene. The CDR3 consists of 16 residues. The DNA of the CDR3 is TGTGCCAGCAGCTTAGTGGGCGGGGGGTCCTTCGAGACCCAGTACTTC. It is translated as CASSLVGGGSFETQYF.

The chain carries TRBV20-1 and TRBJ2-1, with TRBD2 matching over 9 bases. The germline CDR1 and CDR2 sequences are DFQATT and SNEGSKA (reference sequence). This CDR3 has 14 residues. V was pared by 2 bases and J by 6 bases, with 5 bases of the junction left unmatched. The CDR3, as DNA: TGCAGTGCTAGACTAGCGGGGCCACGCAATGAGCAGTTCTTC. Translating gives CSARLAGPRNEQFF.

The rearrangement uses TRBV30 and TRBJ1-1, with D maybe TRBD1 (5 bases). The CDR3 is 11 residues long. Looked up from germline, CDR1 is GTSNPN and CDR2 is SVGIG (reference sequence). Trimming removed 2 bases from V and 6 bases from J, with 7 bases in between. In DNA, the CDR3 is TGTGCCTGGAGTCTGACAGCTGAAGCTTTCTTT. Translating it yields CAWSLTAEAFF.

The chain is built from TRBV30 and TRBJ1-3; TRBD1 aligns across 7 bases. Germline V gene sequence: CDR1 GTSNPN, CDR2 SVGIG (reference sequence). The CDR3 has 14 residues. The V gene end was trimmed by 4 bases and the J gene end by 1 base; junction bases not matched to a gene: 4. The CDR3 region has the DNA TGTGCCTGGAACCCGGGACAGTCTGGAAACACCATATATTTT. Its translation is CAWNPGQSGNTIYF.

CDR3 in DNA: TGTGCCAGCAGCCTCGGACAGTCCCCACGCTCCTACGAGCAGTACTTC. Its translation: CASSLGQSPRSYEQYF. This sequence joins TRBV5-4 and TRBJ2-7; weak D call: TRBD1 (6 bases). CDR1 and CDR2 (germline): SGHNT, YYREEE (reference sequence). This CDR3 comprises 16 residues. V shed 4 bases and J shed 0 bases, with 17 bases lying between them.

Many counts were recorded for this clonotype. The gene calls are TRBV2 and TRBJ2-7; the D is unclear. Trimming stripped 8 bases from V and 1 base from J, with 6 bases between. The CDR3 totals 11 residues. The germline V gene has CDR1 SNHLY and CDR2 FYNNEI. This CDR3 reads CASGRSYEQYF. For the CDR3, the DNA is TGTGCCAGCGGTAGGTCCTACGAGCAGTACTTC.

This clonotype was counted a few times. This chain uses TRBV2 with TRBJ1-2; no definite D call. CDR1 and CDR2 from the germline V gene are SNHLY and FYNNEI. The V gene lost 0 bases and the J gene lost 5 bases, with 10 bases spanning the gap. This CDR3 is 14 amino acids long. The CDR3 loop is CASSEAPDVYGYTF. The DNA for the CDR3 is TGTGCCAGCAGTGAAGCGCCTGATGTATATGGCTACACCTTC.

The chain carries TRBV5-1 and TRBJ1-2, with D possibly being TRBD1 (6 bases). V shed 4 bases and J shed 4 bases, with 11 bases lying between them. Germline-derived CDR1 and CDR2 are SGHRS and YFSETQ. The CDR3 runs to 13 residues. This chain's CDR3 is CASSADRPYGYTF. The CDR3, as DNA: TGCGCCAGCAGCGCCGACAGGCCCTATGGCTACACCTTC.

A few counts support this clonotype. V is TRBV12-3 or TRBV12-4 and J is TRBJ2-3, with D perhaps given as TRBD1 or TRBD2 (5 bases each). V dropped 4 bases and J dropped 7 bases, with 15 bases sitting between them. This CDR3 comprises 14 residues. DNA of the CDR3: TGTGCCAGCAGTTCCCAGGGACGGAGTAATACGCAGTATTTT. This translates into CASSSQGRSNTQYF.

The chain carries TRBV29-1 and TRBJ1-1; 9 bases line up with TRBD1. Germline V gene data show CDR1 as SQVTM and CDR2 as ANQGSEA. Trimming removed 0 bases from V and 5 bases from J; junction bases left unmatched: 4. The CDR3 covers 14 residues. The DNA of the CDR3 is TGCAGCGTTGAAGATACAGGGGGCCCTACTGAAGCTTTCTTT. Encoded protein: CSVEDTGGPTEAFF.

This rearrangement joins TRBV6-1 to TRBJ2-3, with D hard to call. Deletions cut 3 bases from V and 2 bases from J, with 6 bases between. CDR1 and CDR2 (germline): MNHNS, SASEGT. The CDR3 spans 13 residues. CDR3 sequence (DNA): TGTGCCAGCAGTGAGCTGTACACAGATACGCAGTATTTT. It specifies CASSELYTDTQYF.

This clonotype has more than one count but fewer than ten. The chain links TRBV7-2 to TRBJ2-3; possibly TRBD2 for D (6 bases). Germline CDR1 reads SGHTA; CDR2 reads FQGNSA. V gave up 4 bases and J gave up 0 bases, with 11 bases separating them. There are 15 residues in the CDR3. CDR3 region: CASSSFGGSTDTQYF. Here the CDR3 DNA reads TGTGCCAGCAGCTCGTTTGGAGGGAGCACAGATACGCAGTATTTT.

This clonotype was detected a few times. This rearrangement joins TRBV21-1 to TRBJ2-2; the table names TRBD1, a call not compared with the DNA. TRBV21-1 corresponds to a pseudogene. This CDR3 contains 19 residues. The CDR3, as DNA: TGTGCCAGCAGCAAAGTTCACGGACAGGGCCCCCCTTTCACCGGGGAGCTGTTTTTT. Translated: CASSKVHGQGPPFTGELFF.

The rearrangement uses TRBV27 and TRBJ2-1; D unresolved. Trimming left V 2 bases short and J 5 bases short, with 13 bases between. Germline V gene lookup returns CDR1 MNHEY and CDR2 SMNVEV (reference sequence). The CDR3 totals 15 residues. CDR3 DNA sequence: TGTGCCAGCAGTTTACAGCGCGAGCTAAACAATGAGCAGTTCTTC. Translating it yields CASSLQRELNNEQFF.

This clonotype was observed a few times. The V call is TRBV9, the J call TRBJ1-2; D unclear. Germline V gene sequence: CDR1 SGDLS, CDR2 YYNGEE. V gave up 2 bases and J gave up 2 bases, with 13 bases separating them. The CDR3 contains 15 residues. CDR3 amino acids: CASSVGGRLNYGYTF. CDR3 nucleotides: TGTGCCAGCAGCGTGGGCGGACGGCTAAACTATGGCTACACCTTC.